This T cell receptor beta chain was identified in a study of CD8+CD57+ T cells in acquired aplastic anemia. In the study overall: The DNA of sorted CD4+ and CD8+ cells averaged roughly 3 ug.

Profiling of TCR beta VDJ combinations and CDR3 sequences used genomic DNA as template. In TCRdb, the reads were re-called with MiXCR into one record per CDR3 protein. The sample has over 250,000 distinct CDR3 sequences; roughly 61% are singletons. CD8+CD57+ cell expansion had been shown by flow cytometry in patients chosen for sequencing. Worth noting for this clonotype: What it binds is not known.

The study, taken as a whole, reports: Overlap between patients and controls comprised almost 30 CD8+ CDR3 sequences. Simpson's diversity of CD8+ cells was not significantly different in patients compared with controls.

The sequence was obtained from a human donor with aplastic anemia. Specimen: sorted CD4+, CD8+, or CD8+CD57+ T cells (not recorded which) from PBMCs.

The CDR3 DNA is TGCAGTGCTCACCGGACTAGCGGGATCATTGCGGGTGAGCAGTTCTTC. It translates to CSAHRTSGIIAGEQFF. The rearrangement uses TRBV20-1 and TRBJ2-1; 12 nucleotides agree with TRBD2. The ends lost 5 bases at V and 9 bases at J; junction bases unmatched: 14. Germline V CDR1 and CDR2: DFQATT, SNEGSKA (reference sequence). The CDR3 length is 16 residues.